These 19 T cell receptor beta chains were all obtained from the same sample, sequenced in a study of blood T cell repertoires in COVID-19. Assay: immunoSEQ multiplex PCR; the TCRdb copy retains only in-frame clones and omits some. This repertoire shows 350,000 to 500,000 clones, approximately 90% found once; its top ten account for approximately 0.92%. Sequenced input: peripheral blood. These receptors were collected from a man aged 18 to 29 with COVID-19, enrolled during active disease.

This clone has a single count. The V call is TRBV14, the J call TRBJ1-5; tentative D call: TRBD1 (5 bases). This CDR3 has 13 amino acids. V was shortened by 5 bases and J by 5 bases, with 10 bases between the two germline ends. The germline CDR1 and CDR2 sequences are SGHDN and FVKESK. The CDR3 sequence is CASSGGGDQPQHF. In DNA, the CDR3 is TGTGCCAGCAGCGGCGGGGGGGATCAGCCCCAGCATTTT.

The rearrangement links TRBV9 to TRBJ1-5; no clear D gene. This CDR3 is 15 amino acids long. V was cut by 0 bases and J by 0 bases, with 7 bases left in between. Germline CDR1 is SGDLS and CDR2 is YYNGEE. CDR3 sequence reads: CASSVEAYSNQPQHF. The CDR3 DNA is TGTGCCAGCAGCGTAGAAGCTTATAGCAATCAGCCCCAGCATTTT.

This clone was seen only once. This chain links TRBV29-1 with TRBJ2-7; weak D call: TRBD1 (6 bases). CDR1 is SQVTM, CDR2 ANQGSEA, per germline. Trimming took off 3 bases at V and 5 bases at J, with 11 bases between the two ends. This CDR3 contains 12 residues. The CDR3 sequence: CSVDGQNHEQYF. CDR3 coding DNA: TGCAGCGTTGATGGACAGAACCACGAGCAGTACTTC.

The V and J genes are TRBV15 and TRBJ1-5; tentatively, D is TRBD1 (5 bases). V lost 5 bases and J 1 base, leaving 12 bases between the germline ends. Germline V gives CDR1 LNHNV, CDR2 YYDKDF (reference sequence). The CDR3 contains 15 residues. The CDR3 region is CATSAGRGSNQPQHF. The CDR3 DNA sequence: TGTGCCACCAGCGCAGGGCGGGGGAGCAATCAGCCCCAGCATTTT.

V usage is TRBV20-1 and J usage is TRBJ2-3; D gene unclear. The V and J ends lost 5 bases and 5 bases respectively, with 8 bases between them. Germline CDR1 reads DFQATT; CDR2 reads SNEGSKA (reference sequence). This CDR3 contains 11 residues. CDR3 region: CSAVGRDTQYF. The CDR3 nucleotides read TGCAGTGCTGTGGGCCGAGATACGCAGTATTTT.

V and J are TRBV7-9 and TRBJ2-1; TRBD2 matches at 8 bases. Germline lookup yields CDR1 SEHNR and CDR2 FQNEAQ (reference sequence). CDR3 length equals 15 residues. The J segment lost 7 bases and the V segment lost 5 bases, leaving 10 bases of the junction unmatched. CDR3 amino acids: CASSDTGLGVNEQFF. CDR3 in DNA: TGTGCCAGCAGCGATACGGGACTAGGAGTAAATGAGCAGTTCTTC.

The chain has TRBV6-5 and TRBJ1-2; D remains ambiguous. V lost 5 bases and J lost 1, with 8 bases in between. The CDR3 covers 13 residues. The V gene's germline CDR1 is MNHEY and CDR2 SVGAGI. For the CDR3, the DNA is TGTGCCAGCAGTCTCGGTTTTAACTATGGCTACACCTTC. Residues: CASSLGFNYGYTF.

CDR3 nucleotides: TGTGCCAGCAGCGGAGCGGGGAGGGGGAACACTGAAGCTTTCTTT. Residues: CASSGAGRGNTEAFF. The chain recombines TRBV5-4 with TRBJ1-1; D perhaps matches TRBD1 (5 bases). Per germline, CDR1 SGHNT and CDR2 YYREEE (reference sequence). The CDR3 consists of 15 residues. V was cut by 4 bases and J by 1 base, with 14 bases left in between.

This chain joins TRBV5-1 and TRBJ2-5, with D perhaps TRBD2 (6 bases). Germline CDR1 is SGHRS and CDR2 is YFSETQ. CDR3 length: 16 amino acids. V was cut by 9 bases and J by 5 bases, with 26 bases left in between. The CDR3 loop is CATTTGDQGKVETQYF. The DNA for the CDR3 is TGCGCCACGACAACGGGGGATCAGGGAAAGGTGGAGACCCAGTACTTC.

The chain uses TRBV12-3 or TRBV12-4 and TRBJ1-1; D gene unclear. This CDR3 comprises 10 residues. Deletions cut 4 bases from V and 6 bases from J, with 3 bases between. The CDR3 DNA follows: TGTGCCAGCAGTTGGCCTGAAGCTTTCTTT. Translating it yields CASSWPEAFF.

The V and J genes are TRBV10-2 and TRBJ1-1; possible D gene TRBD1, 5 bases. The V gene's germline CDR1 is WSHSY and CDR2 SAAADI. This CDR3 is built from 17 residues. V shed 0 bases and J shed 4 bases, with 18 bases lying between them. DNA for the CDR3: TGCGCCAGCAGTGAGTCTTTTTCAGGGTGGAAGGGCACTGAAGCTTTCTTT. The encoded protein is CASSESFSGWKGTEAFF.

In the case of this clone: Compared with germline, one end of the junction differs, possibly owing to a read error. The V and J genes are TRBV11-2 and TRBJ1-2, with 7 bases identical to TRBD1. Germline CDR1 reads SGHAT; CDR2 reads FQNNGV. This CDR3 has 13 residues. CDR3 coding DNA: TGTGCCAGCAGTTTAGACAGGGTCTATGGCTACACCTTC. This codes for CASSLDRVYGYTF.

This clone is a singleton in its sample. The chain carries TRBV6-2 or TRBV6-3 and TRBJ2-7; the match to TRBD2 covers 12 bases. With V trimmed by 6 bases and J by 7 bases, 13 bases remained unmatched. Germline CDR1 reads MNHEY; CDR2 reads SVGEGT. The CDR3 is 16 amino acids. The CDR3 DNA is TGTGCCAGCAGCCCTAGCGGGAGGGCCAGATCGAGAGAGCAGTACTTC. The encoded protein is CASSPSGRARSREQYF.

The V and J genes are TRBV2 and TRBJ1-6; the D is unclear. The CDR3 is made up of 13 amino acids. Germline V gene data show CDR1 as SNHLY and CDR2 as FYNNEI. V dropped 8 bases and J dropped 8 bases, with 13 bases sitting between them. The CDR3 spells CASGEEGYSPLHF. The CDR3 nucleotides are TGTGCCAGCGGGGAGGAGGGCTATTCACCCCTCCACTTT.

The CDR3 reads CASSSFSRGSAETQYF. The CDR3 nucleotides read TGCGCCAGCAGCTCGTTTAGTCGGGGGAGTGCGGAGACCCAGTACTTC. This chain links TRBV4-1 with TRBJ2-5, with D maybe TRBD2 (6 bases). The ends were cut back, 5 bases at V and 5 bases at J, with 21 bases in the middle. The germline V gene encodes CDR1 MGHRA and CDR2 YSYEKL. This CDR3 region has 16 residues.

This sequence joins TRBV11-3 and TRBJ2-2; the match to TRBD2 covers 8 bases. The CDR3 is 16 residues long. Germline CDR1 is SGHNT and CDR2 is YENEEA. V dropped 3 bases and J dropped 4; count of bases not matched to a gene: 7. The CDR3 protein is CASSFSGRAVTGELFF. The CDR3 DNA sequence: TGTGCCAGCAGCTTCTCCGGGAGGGCCGTCACCGGGGAGCTGTTTTTT.

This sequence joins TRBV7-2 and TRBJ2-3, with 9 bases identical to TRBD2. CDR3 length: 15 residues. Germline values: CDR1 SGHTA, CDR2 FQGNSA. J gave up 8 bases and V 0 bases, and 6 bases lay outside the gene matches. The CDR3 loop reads CASSLARGGRGTQYF. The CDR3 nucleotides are TGTGCCAGCAGCTTAGCGCGGGGCGGGAGGGGTACGCAGTATTTT.

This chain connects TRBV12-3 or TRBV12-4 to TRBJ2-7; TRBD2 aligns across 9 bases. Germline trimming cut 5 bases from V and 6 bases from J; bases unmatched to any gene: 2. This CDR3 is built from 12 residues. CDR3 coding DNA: TGTGCCAGCAGTCCGGGACTAGCCGAGCAGTACTTC. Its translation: CASSPGLAEQYF.

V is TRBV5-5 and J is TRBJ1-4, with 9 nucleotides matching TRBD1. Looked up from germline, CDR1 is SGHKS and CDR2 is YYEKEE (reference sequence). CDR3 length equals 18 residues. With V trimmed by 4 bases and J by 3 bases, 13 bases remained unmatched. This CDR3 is CASSTGTGRFRSNEKLFF. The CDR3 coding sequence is TGTGCCAGCAGCACCGGGACAGGGAGGTTCCGGTCTAATGAAAAACTGTTTTTT.